These 13 T cell receptor beta chains were sequenced from one sample in a study of blood T cell repertoires in COVID-19. Clones were read by immunoSEQ multiplex PCR, and TCRdb kept only the in-frame ones, dropping some. The sample lists over 200,000 clones; about 80% were seen once. Material: peripheral blood. Receptors originate from a man aged 50 to 59 with active or convalescent COVID-19.

The chain joins TRBV6-2 or TRBV6-3 to TRBJ1-2; TRBD1 matches 9 bases. This CDR3 region has 13 residues. CDR1 MNHEY and CDR2 SVGEGT come from the germline V gene. The V gene end was trimmed by 6 bases and the J gene end by 5 bases; junction bases not matched to a gene: 4. This CDR3 is CASSWGQGYGYTF. CDR3 coding DNA: TGTGCCAGCAGCTGGGGACAGGGTTATGGCTACACCTTC.

The chain recombines TRBV19 with TRBJ1-2; D is undetermined. Germline loops: CDR1 LNHDA, CDR2 SQIVND (reference sequence). The CDR3 is 14 amino acids. V lost 10 bases and J 8 bases, leaving 23 bases between the germline ends. The CDR3 sequence: CATLMPGPVRGYTF. CDR3 coding DNA: TGTGCCACCCTAATGCCGGGTCCCGTTCGGGGCTACACCTTC.

The chain combines TRBV14 with TRBJ1-2; the D gene is possibly TRBD1 (5 bases). CDR3 length: 13 residues. V was clipped by 3 bases and J by 4 bases, with 9 bases between them. The germline gives CDR1 SGHDN, CDR2 FVKESK. In DNA, the CDR3 is TGTGCCAGCAGCCACAAAAGGGGCTATGGCTACACCTTC. Protein product: CASSHKRGYGYTF.

Only one count was recorded for this clone. The CDR3 region is CASSLSGRDEQYF. CDR3 bases: TGTGCCAGCAGCTTAAGCGGGCGGGACGAGCAGTACTTC. This rearrangement joins TRBV7-9 to TRBJ2-7; D might be TRBD2 (6 bases). This CDR3 region has 13 residues. CDR1 is SEHNR, CDR2 FQNEAQ, per germline (reference sequence). Trimming removed 2 bases from V and 5 bases from J, with 10 bases in between.

The J gene is TRBJ2-5, the V gene TRBV3-1 (or the pseudogene TRBV3-2); a weak D match, TRBD2 (5 bases). Trimming removed 2 bases from V and 5 bases from J, with 9 bases in between. The CDR3 is 13 amino acids. CDR1 LGHDT and CDR2 YNNKEL come from the germline V gene (reference sequence). CDR3 sequence reads: CASSQTSTETQYF. The CDR3 DNA reads TGTGCCAGCAGCCAAACTAGTACGGAGACCCAGTACTTC.

The V and J genes are TRBV7-2 and TRBJ2-1; the D gene is possibly TRBD1 (5 bases). V was pared by 1 base and J by 10 bases, with 14 bases between. This CDR3 region has 14 residues. From germline, CDR1 is SGHTA and CDR2 FQGNSA. The CDR3 region has the DNA TGTGCCAGCAGCTTAGACGGCAGGCCAGGGGAGCAGTTCTTC. Protein product: CASSLDGRPGEQFF. Drawing the rest from reference TRBV7-2 and TRBJ2-1, the complete variable domain is GAGVSQSPSNKVTEKGKDVELRCDPISGHTALYWYRQSLGQGLEFLIYFQGNSAPDKSGLPSDRFSAERTGGSVSTLTIQRTQQEDSAVYLCASSLDGRPGEQFFGPGTRLTVL.

This chain uses TRBV21-1 with TRBJ1-2; the table's D call TRBD1 went unverified against the DNA. TRBV21-1 is a known pseudogene. The CDR3 runs 14 residues. Here the CDR3 DNA reads TGTGCCAGCAGGGGGACAGGGTCTAACTATGGCTACACCTTC. Translated, it gives CASRGTGSNYGYTF.

This sequence joins TRBV30 and TRBJ1-2; a weak D match, TRBD1 (5 bases). The germline CDR1 and CDR2 sequences are GTSNPN and SVGIG (reference sequence). The V end was cut by 3 bases, the J end by 7 bases, with 15 bases between. The CDR3 runs 13 residues. CDR3 nucleotide sequence: TGTGCCTGGAGAGTCCAGATCGGGGGTGGCTACACCTTC. Protein product: CAWRVQIGGGYTF.

The chain recombines TRBV15 with TRBJ2-6; D is uncertain. CDR1 is LNHNV, CDR2 YYDKDF, per germline (reference sequence). The CDR3 runs 15 residues. Trimming removed 5 bases from V and 1 base from J, with 9 bases in between. The CDR3 is CATSGLGSGANVLTF. CDR3 DNA: TGTGCCACCAGCGGGCTTGGGTCTGGGGCCAACGTCCTGACTTTC.

CDR3 in amino acids: CASRYYDTGGEAFF. In DNA form, the CDR3 reads TGTGCCAGCAGGTACTACGATACAGGGGGTGAAGCTTTCTTT. The chain uses TRBV27 and TRBJ1-1; TRBD1 aligns across 8 bases. CDR1 MNHEY and CDR2 SMNVEV come from the germline V gene (reference sequence). CDR3 length equals 14 residues. The ends lost 6 bases at V and 7 bases at J; junction bases unmatched: 10.

Regarding this clone: One junction end disagrees with the germline gene, perhaps due to a read error. This rearrangement joins TRBV5-6 to TRBJ1-2; D not certain. This CDR3 is built from 14 residues. Per the germline V gene, CDR1 is SGHDT and CDR2 is YYEEEE. The CDR3 sequence: CASSLPGINHGYTF. CDR3 sequence (DNA): TGTGCCAGCAGCCTCCCGGGGATTAACCATGGCTACACCTTC. The variable domain in full, with the rest retrieved from reference TRBV5-6 and TRBJ1-2, is DAGVTQSPTHLIKTRGQQVTLRCSPKSGHDTVSWYQQALGQGPQFIFQYYEEEERQRGNFPDRFSGHQFPNYSSELNVNALLLGDSALYLCASSLPGINHGYTFGSGTRLTVV.

J is TRBJ1-2 and V is TRBV29-1, with unresolved D. The V end was cut by 4 bases, the J end by 6 bases, with 12 bases between. CDR3 size: 12 residues. CDR1 is SQVTM and CDR2 is ANQGSEA in the germline V gene. Written as DNA, the CDR3 is TGCAGCGTTGTTCGGGAGCGCGATGGCTACACCTTC. This gives the protein CSVVRERDGYTF.

The J gene is TRBJ1-2, the V gene TRBV29-1; tentatively, D is TRBD1 (5 bases). Germline CDR1 and CDR2: SQVTM and ANQGSEA. Trimming cost V 5 bases and J 4 bases, with 8 bases left between them. The length of the CDR3 is 11 residues. This CDR3 is CSVLGVYGYTF. The CDR3 DNA reads TGCAGCGTTTTAGGGGTCTATGGCTACACCTTC.